The TCR beta chain under discussion was sequenced for a study of identical twins. With template switching, a universal primer site was added, and the cDNA carried unique molecular identifiers. One entry per CDR3 protein results from TCRdb running MiXCR on the 5' RACE reads. The table shows under 20,000 distinct CDR3 sequences, with roughly 71% occurring only once. The CDR3 has 16 residues. All donors were healthy, and all were Caucasian. This chain uses TRBV21-1 with TRBJ2-1; the table assigns TRBD2, which was not confirmed against the DNA. TRBV21-1 is recorded as a pseudogene. The sample consisted of memory (CD45RO+) T cells sorted from blood. The clonotype was recovered from a woman under 30 in good health. This table probably holds off-target reads from a library built for another chain. CDR3 nucleotides: TGTGCCAGCACCCGGACTAGCGGGAGCTCCTACAATGAGCAGTTCTTC. This codes for CASTRTSGSSYNEQFF.